Sequencing of this T cell receptor (beta chain) was carried out in a study of identical twins. Study-level findings and limits: It was cross-sectional statistical analysis, not following the same donors, that the conclusions relied on.

This clonotype was observed a handful of times. Its antigen is not known. Germline CDR1 DFQATT, CDR2 SNEGSKA (reference sequence). There are 14 residues in the CDR3. Losses at the gene ends were 8 bases for V and 2 bases for J; bases not matched to a gene: 5. TCRdb used MiXCR to reprocess the 5' RACE reads, holding one entry per CDR3 protein. The sample consists of more than 600,000 distinct CDR3 sequences, 18% of them appearing once. The data were also submitted as part of a second study, on T cells expressing NK-cell markers. From that paper: Anti-gamma-delta TCR antibody use in several experiments restricted sorting to alpha-beta TCR T cells. Dominant NKG2C+ clonotypes accounted for about 1.0-8% of CD8+ T cells in about six donors. These clonotypes also led the CD3+CD56-NKG2C+ fraction in several donors.

The sequencing input was PBMCs. The V gene is TRBV20-1, the J gene TRBJ2-5; TRBD2 matches at 13 bases. The sequence was obtained from a woman aged 18-29 years in good health. The CDR3 loop reads CSPGGLAGQETQYF. The CDR3 DNA is TGCAGTCCTGGGGGACTAGCGGGGCAAGAGACCCAGTACTTC.